These T cell receptor beta chains were read from a single sample in a study of blood T cells in healthy people across ages. TCRdb called the 5' RACE reads again in MiXCR, with one record for every CDR3 protein. In the table there are fewer than 1 million distinct CDR3 sequences, about 42% of which are singletons. The sample comprised blood. These receptors all stem from a man aged 55 to 70 in good health. The CDR3 runs from the conserved cysteine through the conserved F or W. Fields, in order: J gene, V gene, CDR3 protein.

j_gene: TRBJ1-2
v_gene: TRBV6-5
CDR3aa: CASSYLYQGNGYTF

j_gene: TRBJ1-4
v_gene: TRBV7-9
CDR3aa: CASSLGDRGYSDEKLFF

j_gene: NA
v_gene: TRBV7-8
CDR3aa: CASSSQSRDEQYF

j_gene: TRBJ1-2
v_gene: TRBV6-1
CDR3aa: CASRDLSGGGYTF

j_gene: TRBJ1-5
v_gene: TRBV20-1
CDR3aa: CSAGGRNSNQPQHF

j_gene: TRBJ1-1
v_gene: TRBV9
CDR3aa: CASSVSGLGAEAFF

j_gene: TRBJ2-3
v_gene: TRBV7-3
CDR3aa: CASSRGQGRILVGSTDTQYF

j_gene: TRBJ2-1
v_gene: TRBV18
CDR3aa: CASSPGTSKQFF

j_gene: TRBJ2-3
v_gene: TRBV6-2/TRBV6-3
CDR3aa: CASSGLAVSAWSDTQYF

j_gene: TRBJ1-5
v_gene: TRBV15
CDR3aa: CATGWYMGNQPQHF

j_gene: TRBJ2-7
v_gene: TRBV27
CDR3aa: CASSQNREVRYEQYF

j_gene: TRBJ1-2
v_gene: TRBV3-1
CDR3aa: CASSQVSRNYGYTF

j_gene: TRBJ2-3
v_gene: TRBV14
CDR3aa: CASRQTGATDTQYF

j_gene: TRBJ1-1
v_gene: TRBV7-8
CDR3aa: CASSLDRVNTEAFF

j_gene: TRBJ1-2
v_gene: TRBV20-1
CDR3aa: CSARLDIPGYTF

j_gene: TRBJ2-3
v_gene: TRBV28
CDR3aa: CASSPQRGLPDTQYF

j_gene: TRBJ2-3
v_gene: TRBV30
CDR3aa: CAWRPPGPYTDTQYF

j_gene: TRBJ2-7
v_gene: TRBV6-6
CDR3aa: CASCRDSSGADYEQYF

j_gene: TRBJ2-1
v_gene: TRBV12-3/TRBV12-4
CDR3aa: CASSLGWGLQGTYNEQFF

j_gene: TRBJ2-3
v_gene: TRBV6-6
CDR3aa: CASSYSGEGPDTQYF

j_gene: TRBJ2-7
v_gene: TRBV27
CDR3aa: CASSLSPGTGKYEQYF

j_gene: TRBJ2-1
v_gene: TRBV27
CDR3aa: CASSPKPSGSYNEQFF

j_gene: TRBJ2-5
v_gene: TRBV6-6
CDR3aa: CASTLLASLGETQYF

j_gene: TRBJ2-7
v_gene: TRBV9
CDR3aa: CASSPAGGTGRIEQYF

j_gene: TRBJ1-5
v_gene: TRBV29-1
CDR3aa: CSVLLWGSPASNQPQHF

j_gene: TRBJ2-7
v_gene: TRBV7-9
CDR3aa: CASNAGGKSSYEQYF

j_gene: TRBJ1-2
v_gene: TRBV20-1
CDR3aa: CSARDPGRSRYGYTF

j_gene: TRBJ2-2
v_gene: TRBV19
CDR3aa: CATRLAGTNTGELFF

j_gene: TRBJ2-7
v_gene: TRBV5-5
CDR3aa: CASSLLGGQGTSYEQYF

j_gene: TRBJ2-3
v_gene: TRBV7-3
CDR3aa: CASSPGLAHTDTQYF

j_gene: TRBJ2-5
v_gene: TRBV5-5
CDR3aa: CASSATSGVGETQYF

j_gene: TRBJ2-1
v_gene: TRBV4-3
CDR3aa: CAGSQDRSSGGPYNEQFF

j_gene: TRBJ2-7
v_gene: TRBV29-1
CDR3aa: CSVGQGFVYEQYF

j_gene: TRBJ2-4
v_gene: TRBV15
CDR3aa: CATSGGTGLTRGIQYF

j_gene: TRBJ1-1
v_gene: TRBV5-1
CDR3aa: CASSFNRNLNTEAFF